The 11 T cell receptor beta chains reported below all come from one sample, sequenced in a study of T cell responses to AZD1222 COVID-19 vaccine. Libraries were prepared by immunoSEQ multiplex PCR; TCRdb keeps only in-frame clonotypes and omits some of them. Altogether approximately 140,000 clones are present, 89% being singletons, with the ten largest covering more than 2.5%. The specimen was peripheral blood, collected on day 0 of AZD1222 vaccination. These receptors all come from an adult in good health.

The V and J genes are TRBV9 and TRBJ1-5; unclear D gene. The CDR3 is 15 residues long. V lost 0 bases, J lost 0 bases, and 7 bases lay in between. CDR1 and CDR2 (germline): SGDLS, YYNGEE. CDR3 sequence (DNA): TGTGCCAGCAGCGTAGCTCGGTATAGCAATCAGCCCCAGCATTTT. Its protein product is CASSVARYSNQPQHF.

The rearrangement links TRBV7-2 to TRBJ2-3; 11 nucleotides match TRBD1. From germline, CDR1 is SGHTA and CDR2 FQGNSA. The CDR3 contains 14 residues. Trimming removed 5 bases from V and 6 bases from J; junction bases left unmatched: 4. The CDR3 reads CASSHRDRGDTQYF. In DNA form, the CDR3 reads TGTGCCAGCAGCCACCGGGACAGGGGGGATACGCAGTATTTT.

This chain connects TRBV9 to TRBJ2-5; 8 positions agree with TRBD2. Per the germline V gene, CDR1 is SGDLS and CDR2 is YYNGEE. The CDR3 runs 17 residues. Unmatched junction bases numbered 8, after V lost 0 bases and J lost 1 base. The CDR3 here is CASSVGSRGAFQETQYF. Here the CDR3 DNA reads TGTGCCAGCAGCGTAGGTTCGCGGGGGGCCTTCCAAGAGACCCAGTACTTC.

The CDR3 bases are TGTGCCAGCAGCCGCCTGGGACAGGGGAGCTATGGCTACACCTTC. Encoded protein: CASSRLGQGSYGYTF. This chain connects TRBV6-2 or TRBV6-3 to TRBJ1-2; TRBD1 aligns across 10 bases. Trimming cost V 6 bases and J 4 bases; bases outside gene matches: 8. This CDR3 has 15 residues. Germline assignment: CDR1 MNHEY and CDR2 SVGEGT.

The V and J genes are TRBV7-2 and TRBJ2-7, with D tentatively TRBD2 (5 bases). Trimming pared 2 bases from V and 2 bases from J, leaving 10 bases between. CDR1 SGHTA and CDR2 FQGNSA come from the germline V gene. This CDR3 contains 14 residues. The chain's CDR3 is CASSLTSGTYEQYF. CDR3 bases: TGTGCCAGCAGCTTAACTAGTGGCACCTACGAGCAGTACTTC.

This clone was counted between two and nine times. The J gene is TRBJ2-1, the V gene TRBV7-2; possibly TRBD1 for D (5 bases). The CDR3 length is 13 residues. CDR1 and CDR2 (germline): SGHTA, FQGNSA. Between the trimmed V and J ends, which lost 2 bases and 10 bases, there was a span of 12 bases. The chain's CDR3 is CASSLPGKGEQFF. The DNA for the CDR3 is TGTGCCAGCAGCTTACCAGGGAAGGGAGAGCAGTTCTTC.

The V and J genes are TRBV6-1 and TRBJ2-3; 7 positions agree with TRBD2. There are 14 residues in the CDR3. Germline V lookup: CDR1 MNHNS, CDR2 SASEGT. V shed 2 bases and J 6 bases; nucleotides not matched to a gene: 5. CDR3 coding DNA: TGTGCCAGCAGTGAACCTGGGGGGGTGGATACGCAGTATTTT. This translates into CASSEPGGVDTQYF.

This sequence joins TRBV6-1 and TRBJ1-5; D is ambiguous. Trimming pared 2 bases from V and 0 bases from J, leaving 14 bases between. The V gene's germline CDR1 is MNHNS and CDR2 SASEGT. CDR3 length: 17 residues. The CDR3 loop reads CASSELRVQYSNQPQHF. CDR3 DNA: TGTGCCAGCAGTGAACTTCGCGTGCAGTATAGCAATCAGCCCCAGCATTTT.

The chain uses TRBV27 and TRBJ2-1, with 11 bases that match TRBD1. CDR3 length: 14 residues. J lost 7 bases, V lost 6 bases, and 5 bases had no gene match. Germline assignment: CDR1 MNHEY and CDR2 SMNVEV (reference sequence). The CDR3 sequence: CASSLGTGGNEQFF. Here the CDR3 DNA reads TGTGCCAGCAGCCTAGGGACAGGGGGTAATGAGCAGTTCTTC.

The rearrangement links TRBV10-3 to TRBJ2-7; no firm D call. Trimming left V 9 bases short and J 1 base short, with 10 bases between. Germline CDR1 reads ENHRY; CDR2 reads SYGVKD. This CDR3 is built from 12 residues. In nucleotides, the CDR3 is TGTGCCATATCCGCGTTTTCCTACGAGCAGTACTTC. It encodes CAISAFSYEQYF.

The rearrangement links TRBV7-2 to TRBJ2-5; D perhaps matches TRBD2 (6 bases). CDR3 size: 17 residues. Trimming left V 5 bases short and J 1 base short, with 20 bases between. Germline V gene lookup returns CDR1 SGHTA and CDR2 FQGNSA. The CDR3 DNA follows: TGTGCCAGCAGCCTGAGACCCGGGACTCCTTTCCAAGAGACCCAGTACTTC. It codes for CASSLRPGTPFQETQYF.